The clone carrying this T cell receptor beta chain has just a few counts. Its cognate antigen is unknown. The sample comes from a study of beta chain features in type 1 diabetes. The study reverse transcribed the entire isolated RNA, so it sequenced expressed TCRB transcripts. Using immunoSEQ multiplex PCR, the repertoire was profiled, and TCRdb retains in-frame clones only, with some absent. The sample carries some 370,000 clones, roughly a tenth recorded once. General study points: Patients with Type 1 diabetes showed moderately but significantly shorter TCRB CDR3s in all four CD4+ subsets.

Sequenced input: central memory CD4+ T cells from blood. The receptor was isolated from a man aged 30 to 45 with type 1 diabetes.

CDR3 protein: CSATLLDTQYF. The CDR3 DNA follows: TGCAGTGCTACACTTCTAGATACGCAGTATTTT. The chain couples TRBV20-1 to TRBJ2-3; D gene ambiguous. V lost 4 bases and J lost 5, with 7 bases in between. CDR1 and CDR2 (germline): DFQATT, SNEGSKA (reference sequence). The CDR3 length is 11 residues.